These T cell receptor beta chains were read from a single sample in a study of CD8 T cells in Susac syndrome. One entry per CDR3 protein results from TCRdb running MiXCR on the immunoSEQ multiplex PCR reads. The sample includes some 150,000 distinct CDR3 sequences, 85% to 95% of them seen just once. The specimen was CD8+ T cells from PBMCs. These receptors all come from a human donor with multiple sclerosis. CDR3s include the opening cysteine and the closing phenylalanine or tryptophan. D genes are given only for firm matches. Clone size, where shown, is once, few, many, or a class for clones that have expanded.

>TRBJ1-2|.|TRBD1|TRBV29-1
TGCAGCGTTGAAGGTAAATGGGACAGGTCCTCGTATGGCTACACCTTC
CSVEGKWDRSSYGYTF
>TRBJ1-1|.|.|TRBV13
TGTGCCAGCAGCGACTCAGTCACCAATGTAGCTTTCTTT
CASSDSVTNVAFF
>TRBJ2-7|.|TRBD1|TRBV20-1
TGCAGTGCTAGAGATTCGCAGGGGGTTTACTACGAGCAGTACTTC
CSARDSQGVYYEQYF
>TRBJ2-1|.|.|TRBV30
TGTGCCTGGAGTCCCTCCAATGAGCAGTTCTTC
CAWSPSNEQFF
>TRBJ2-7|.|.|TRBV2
TGTGCCAGCAGTGAAACGATGACAGACTACGAGCAGTACTTC
CASSETMTDYEQYF
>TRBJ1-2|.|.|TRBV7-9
TGTGCCAGCAGCTTAGAAAACAGGGAAGGCTACACCTTC
CASSLENREGYTF
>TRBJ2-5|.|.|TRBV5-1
TGCGCCAGCTCCGAGACCCAGTACTTC
CASSETQYF
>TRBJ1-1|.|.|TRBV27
TGTGCCAGTACAGGGCAGGAGAACACTGAAGCTTTCTTT
CASTGQENTEAFF
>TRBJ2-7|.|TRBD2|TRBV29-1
TGCAGCGTAGACGGGGGGGATCTGTACGAGCAGTACTTC
CSVDGGDLYEQYF
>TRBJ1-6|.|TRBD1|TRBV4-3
TGCGCCAGCAGCCAATATCGGGACAGCGAGCTATTAGGGTCACCCCTCCACTTT
CASSQYRDSELLGSPLHF
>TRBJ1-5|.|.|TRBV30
TGTGCCTGGAGTGCCGGGGGGATCAATCAGCCCCAGCATTTT
CAWSAGGINQPQHF
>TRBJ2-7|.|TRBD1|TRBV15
TGTGCCACCAGCAGAGTGCGACAGGGGCGGTACGAGCAGTACTTC
CATSRVRQGRYEQYF
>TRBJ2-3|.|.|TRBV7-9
TGTGCCAGCAGCTTAGAAACACGCACAGATACGCAGTATTTT
CASSLETRTDTQYF
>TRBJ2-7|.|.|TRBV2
TGTGCCAGTGGAGGGGGGGAGGCGGTACGGGAGCAGTACTTC
CASGGGEAVREQYF
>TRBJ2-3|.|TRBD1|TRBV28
TGTGCCAGCAGCCCTGCGGGGGACAGGGGTCACCCCACAGATACGCAGTATTTT
CASSPAGDRGHPTDTQYF
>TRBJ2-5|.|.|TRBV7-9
TGTGCCAGCAGCCCCAACTTGGACAGTACCCAAGAGACCCAGTACTTC
CASSPNLDSTQETQYF
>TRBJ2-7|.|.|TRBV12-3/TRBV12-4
TGTGCCAGCTTACAACAGGGGGGGTACGAGCAGTACTTC
CASLQQGGYEQYF
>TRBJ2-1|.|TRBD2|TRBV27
TGTGCCAGCATGACTAGCGGGGGCCTCAATGAGCAGTTCTTC
CASMTSGGLNEQFF
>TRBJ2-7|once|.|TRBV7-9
TGTGCCAGCACCTTGGGCATGGGGGAGCAGTACTTC
CASTLGMGEQYF
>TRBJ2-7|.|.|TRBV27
TGTGCCAGCAGTCCTTCGGGGGCAGGGTGGAATTACGAGCAGTACTTC
CASSPSGAGWNYEQYF
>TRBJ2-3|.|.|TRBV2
TGTGCCACCTCGACAAGGGATACGCAGTATTTT
CATSTRDTQYF
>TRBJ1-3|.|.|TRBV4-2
TGTGCCAGCAGCCTGGGAAGGGCAGTTGTAAGGAATTTTAACACGGGTTATTTT
CASSLGRAVVRNFNTGYF
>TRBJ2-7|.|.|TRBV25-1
TGTGCCAGCCGGGCCTCGTACGAGCAGTACTTC
CASRASYEQYF
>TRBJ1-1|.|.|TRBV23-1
TGCGCCAGCAGTCGGAAAAGGGGGAACACTGAAGCTTTCTTT
CASSRKRGNTEAFF
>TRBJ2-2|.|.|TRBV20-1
TGCAGTGCTCTCGACACTCATACCACCGGGGAGCTGTTTTTT
CSALDTHTTGELFF
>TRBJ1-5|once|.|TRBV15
TGTGCCACCAGCCTGGGGAGACCTAAGGGCGCGGGAAATCAGCCCCAGCATTTT
CATSLGRPKGAGNQPQHF
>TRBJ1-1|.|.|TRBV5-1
TGCGCCAGCAGCTTGGGTCTGGGGGGCACTGAAGCTTTCTTT
CASSLGLGGTEAFF
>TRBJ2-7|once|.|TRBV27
TGTGCCAGCAGTACCCACGGGACTCGTCCAAAGGAGCAGTACTTC
CASSTHGTRPKEQYF
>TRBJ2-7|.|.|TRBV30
TGTGCCTGGAGTGTGGGACGGCTCTACGAGCAGTACTTC
CAWSVGRLYEQYF
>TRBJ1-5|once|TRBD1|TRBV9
TGTGCCAGCAGCGGAACAGGGGGAAATCAGCCCCAGCATTTT
CASSGTGGNQPQHF
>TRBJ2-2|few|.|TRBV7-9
TGTGCCAGCAGCTTAAGGGCGAACACCGGGGAGCTGTTTTTT
CASSLRANTGELFF
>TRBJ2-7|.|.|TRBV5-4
TGTGCCAGCAGCCGCATGAGGGGCCGCCACGAGCAGTACTTC
CASSRMRGRHEQYF
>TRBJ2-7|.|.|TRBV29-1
TGCAGCGTTGGTGAGTCCTCCTCCTACGAGCAGTACTTC
CSVGESSSYEQYF
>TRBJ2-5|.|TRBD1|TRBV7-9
TGTGCCAGCAGCCCCGTACAGGGGGCGGAAGACCAGTACTTC
CASSPVQGAEDQYF
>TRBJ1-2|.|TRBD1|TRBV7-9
TGTGCCAGCAGCCACTGGGACAGGGAAGAACATGGCTACACCTTC
CASSHWDREEHGYTF
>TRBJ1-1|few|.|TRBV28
TGTGCCAGCAGTTTGACAGTGAACACTGAAGCTTTCTTT
CASSLTVNTEAFF